Only one count was recorded for the clone carrying this TCR beta chain. Membership in each cohort depended on participant-reported clinical history. The data were taken from a study of blood T cell repertoires in COVID-19. Study in general: The United States, Italy and Spain provided the acute and convalescent COVID-19 samples. T cells, B-cell-depleted T cells, or PBMCs supplied cDNA or gDNA.

V shed 7 bases, J shed 7 bases, and the junction held 13 bases outside the gene matches. In germline, CDR1 is KGHDR, CDR2 SFDVKD. The CDR3 extends over 16 amino acids. Study processing details: Reference gene primer amplification gave estimated nucleated cell counts. Using immunoSEQ multiplex PCR, the repertoire was profiled, and TCRdb retains in-frame clones only, with some absent. Clonal size and the V and J genes are those of that table, whereas D and trimming came from the DNA. The table records roughly 250,000 clones, approximately 90% of them present only once. The chain recombines TRBV24-1 with TRBJ2-1; 9 nucleotides align to TRBD2. This TCR derives from a human donor in a cohort exposed to, infected with or recovered from COVID-19 (not recorded which). The donor label of this sample is uncertain. Sequencing was done on a sample of PBMCs or T cells enriched from blood (not recorded which). This CDR3 reads CATSPGGGAVRNEQFF. In DNA form, the CDR3 reads TGTGCCACCAGCCCCGGCGGGGGGGCAGTGAGGAATGAGCAGTTCTTC.